The 20 T cell receptor beta chains reported below all come from one sample, sequenced in a study of blood T cell repertoires in COVID-19. The repertoire was sequenced with immunoSEQ multiplex PCR; TCRdb's copy has only in-frame clones and lacks some. The data contain 250,000 to 300,000 clones, around nine tenths of them seen just once; the ten biggest clones take up approximately 5.3%. The sample was peripheral blood. The receptors here all came from a woman aged 60-75 years with COVID-19, enrolled during active disease.

V and J are TRBV28 and TRBJ2-7; possibly TRBD2 for D (6 bases). Trimming pared 6 bases from V and 4 bases from J, leaving 16 bases between. The CDR3 is 14 amino acids. The germline V gene encodes CDR1 MDHEN and CDR2 SYDVKM. DNA for the CDR3: TGTGCCAGCAGCCCCCATGCCGGAGGGTACGAGCAGTACTTC. Its protein is CASSPHAGGYEQYF.

As DNA, the CDR3 is TGTGCCAGCAGCTTAGGGGGACTAGCGGGGGCCTACGAGCAGTACTTC. Protein product: CASSLGGLAGAYEQYF. This chain joins TRBV7-9 and TRBJ2-7; 14 bases align to TRBD2. The CDR3 is made up of 16 amino acids. Looked up from germline, CDR1 is SEHNR and CDR2 is FQNEAQ (reference sequence). The V segment lost 1 base and the J segment 2 bases; nucleotides outside the gene matches: 1.

The chain links TRBV28 to TRBJ1-1; no clear D gene. The CDR3 is 15 amino acids. V lost 1 base and J lost 0, with 9 bases in between. Germline V gene lookup returns CDR1 MDHEN and CDR2 SYDVKM. The CDR3 reads CASSLLRTLNTEAFF. The CDR3 coding sequence is TGTGCCAGCAGTTTATTAAGGACTCTGAACACTGAAGCTTTCTTT.

The chain has TRBV19 and TRBJ2-3, with 8 bases matching TRBD2. With 0 bases clipped from V and 5 bases from J, the junction kept 10 bases outside the gene matches. The CDR3 consists of 17 residues. Per the germline V gene, CDR1 is LNHDA and CDR2 is SQIVND (reference sequence). The CDR3: CASSIDNSGLAGDTQYF. The CDR3 bases are TGTGCCAGTAGTATAGATAATAGCGGGCTAGCGGGAGATACGCAGTATTTT. The full variable domain, its missing parts supplied by reference TRBV19 and TRBJ2-3, is DGGITQSPKYLFRKEGQNVTLSCEQNLNHDAMYWYRQDPGQGLRLIYYSQIVNDFQKGDIAEGYSVSREKKESFPLTVTSAQKNPTAFYLCASSIDNSGLAGDTQYFGPGTRLTVL.

This clone came up a few times. The chain combines TRBV9 with TRBJ1-3; D call uncertain. Per the germline V gene, CDR1 is SGDLS and CDR2 is YYNGEE. The CDR3 is 15 amino acids. Trimming cost V 7 bases and J 0 bases, with 14 bases left between them. This CDR3 is CASSARPFSGNTIYF. The CDR3 nucleotides are TGTGCCAGCTCGGCCAGGCCTTTCTCTGGAAACACCATATATTTT.

This clone was seen more than once but under ten times. The V call is TRBV28, the J call TRBJ2-7; no clear D. CDR3 length: 15 amino acids. The V gene lost 6 bases and the J gene lost 1 base, with 16 bases spanning the gap. Germline V gene sequence: CDR1 MDHEN, CDR2 SYDVKM. CDR3 DNA sequence: TGTGCCAGCAGCCCCTCCGGTCTTTCATCCTACGAGCAGTACTTC. Encoded protein: CASSPSGLSSYEQYF.

This clone was counted only a few times. This chain uses TRBV5-6 with TRBJ1-2, with TRBD1 as a possible D gene (6 bases). Germline lookup yields CDR1 SGHDT and CDR2 YYEEEE. CDR3 length: 13 residues. The V gene lost 1 base and the J gene lost 8 bases, with 12 bases spanning the gap. DNA of the CDR3: TGTGCCAGCAGCTTGTATCAGGGGACGGGCTACACCTTC. Its translation: CASSLYQGTGYTF.

CDR3 amino acids: CASRTESGRSYEQYF. Here the CDR3 DNA reads TGTGCCAGCAGAACTGAAAGCGGGAGGTCCTACGAGCAGTACTTC. The chain uses TRBV28 and TRBJ2-7; 9 nucleotides line up with TRBD2. The ends lost 6 bases at V and 1 base at J; junction bases unmatched: 7. The CDR3 contains 15 residues. Germline CDR1 is MDHEN and CDR2 is SYDVKM. Supplemented by reference TRBV28 and TRBJ2-7, the full variable domain reads DVKVTQSSRYLVKRTGEKVFLECVQDMDHENMFWYRQDPGLGLRLIYFSYDVKMKEKGDIPEGYSVSREKKERFSLILESASTNQTSMYLCASRTESGRSYEQYFGPGTRLTVT.

This chain connects TRBV30 to TRBJ2-2; D gene ambiguous. The V and J ends lost 0 bases and 3 bases respectively, with 5 bases between them. The CDR3 is made up of 13 amino acids. Germline assignment: CDR1 GTSNPN and CDR2 SVGIG (reference sequence). CDR3 amino acids: CAWSVQHTGELFF. CDR3 bases: TGTGCCTGGAGTGTACAGCACACCGGGGAGCTGTTTTTT.

The rearrangement links TRBV15 to TRBJ1-2, with 9 bases lining up with TRBD1. Trimming removed 1 base from V and 8 bases from J; junction bases left unmatched: 8. CDR1 and CDR2 (germline): LNHNV, YYDKDF (reference sequence). The CDR3 consists of 15 residues. This CDR3 reads CATSRAGQGGEGYTF. CDR3 DNA sequence: TGTGCCACCAGCAGAGCGGGACAGGGAGGAGAAGGCTACACCTTC.

The rearrangement uses TRBV6-2 or TRBV6-3 and TRBJ2-2; 7 positions agree with TRBD1. Germline loops: CDR1 MNHEY, CDR2 SVGEGT. The CDR3 sequence is 16 residues long. Losses at the gene ends were 1 base for V and 0 bases for J; bases not matched to a gene: 2. CDR3 DNA sequence: TGTGCCAGCAGTTACTGGGGACAGCCGAACACCGGGGAGCTGTTTTTT. This translates into CASSYWGQPNTGELFF.

This sequence joins TRBV4-2 and TRBJ2-7; a possible D gene is TRBD1 (6 bases). V lost 0 bases and J 2 bases, leaving 17 bases between the germline ends. Germline V CDR1 and CDR2: LGHNA, YNFKEQ. This CDR3 is built from 17 residues. CDR3 sequence: CASSQDPLGASTYEQYF. The DNA of the CDR3 is TGTGCCAGCAGCCAAGATCCCCTGGGGGCCTCAACCTACGAGCAGTACTTC.

The V and J genes are TRBV19 and TRBJ1-3; the D is unclear. There are 15 residues in the CDR3. The V end lost 2 bases, the J end lost 6 bases, and 14 bases lay between the germline ends. From germline, CDR1 is LNHDA and CDR2 SQIVND (reference sequence). CDR3 residues: CASSISQALENTIYF. The CDR3 bases are TGTGCCAGTAGTATAAGCCAGGCGTTGGAAAACACCATATATTTT.

J is TRBJ2-7 and V is TRBV28; TRBD1 aligns across 12 bases. This CDR3 is 15 amino acids long. The junction had 8 bases not matched to a gene; V was cut back by 6 bases and J by 5 bases. Germline V gene lookup returns CDR1 MDHEN and CDR2 SYDVKM. The CDR3 DNA follows: TGTGCCAGCAGCACCACCGGGACAGGGGGCAACGAGCAGTACTTC. Residues: CASSTTGTGGNEQYF. Full variable domain (outside the CDR3, taken from reference TRBV28 and TRBJ2-7): DVKVTQSSRYLVKRTGEKVFLECVQDMDHENMFWYRQDPGLGLRLIYFSYDVKMKEKGDIPEGYSVSREKKERFSLILESASTNQTSMYLCASSTTGTGGNEQYFGPGTRLTVT.

This clone came up once. The chain combines TRBV5-4 with TRBJ2-3; D is uncertain. V was shortened by 9 bases and J by 2 bases, with 13 bases between the two germline ends. Per the germline V gene, CDR1 is SGHNT and CDR2 is YYREEE (reference sequence). The CDR3 is 13 amino acids. The CDR3 nucleotides read TGTGCCACGTCCACAACGCTCACAGATACGCAGTATTTT. Translating it yields CATSTTLTDTQYF.

The gene calls are TRBV10-3 and TRBJ2-2; D is perhaps TRBD1 (5 bases). Germline-derived CDR1 and CDR2 are ENHRY and SYGVKD. The CDR3 is made up of 16 amino acids. V was shortened by 6 bases and J by 1 base, with 15 bases between the two germline ends. The CDR3 loop reads CAISPSQGGNTGELFF. DNA for the CDR3: TGTGCCATCAGCCCGAGTCAGGGTGGGAACACCGGGGAGCTGTTTTTT.

The rearrangement uses TRBV5-6 and TRBJ2-2; possibly TRBD1 for D (6 bases). This CDR3 has 15 amino acids. V shed 0 bases and J shed 5 bases, with 11 bases lying between them. Germline CDR1 SGHDT, CDR2 YYEEEE. For the CDR3, the DNA is TGTGCCAGCAGCTTGGGGGGGCGCTTGACCGGGGAGCTGTTTTTT. Protein sequence: CASSLGGRLTGELFF.

The chain combines TRBV5-1 with TRBJ1-2; possibly TRBD1 for D (5 bases). Trimming shortened V by 4 bases and J by 0 bases, and 13 bases separated the two germline ends. The CDR3 extends over 15 amino acids. Germline V gene sequence: CDR1 SGHRS, CDR2 YFSETQ. The CDR3 region has the DNA TGCGCCAGCAGCGGAACGACGGGGGCTAACTATGGCTACACCTTC. As protein: CASSGTTGANYGYTF.

V gene TRBV5-4 combines with J gene TRBJ2-2; tentatively, D is TRBD2 (6 bases). V was trimmed by 0 bases and J by 5 bases, leaving 11 bases between them. The CDR3 is made up of 15 amino acids. Germline CDR1 reads SGHNT; CDR2 reads YYREEE (reference sequence). CDR3 sequence: CASSLDTLATGELFF. The CDR3, as DNA: TGTGCCAGCAGCTTGGACACCCTAGCGACCGGGGAGCTGTTTTTT.

The chain carries TRBV7-2 and TRBJ2-2; the D is unclear. The CDR3 covers 14 residues. Germline values: CDR1 SGHTA, CDR2 FQGNSA. Trimming shortened V by 5 bases and J by 4 bases, and 11 bases separated the two germline ends. CDR3 residues: CASSRIRVTGELFF. CDR3 nucleotides: TGTGCCAGCAGCCGGATTCGGGTCACCGGGGAGCTGTTTTTT. The variable domain in full, with the rest retrieved from reference TRBV7-2 and TRBJ2-2, is GAGVSQSPSNKVTEKGKDVELRCDPISGHTALYWYRQSLGQGLEFLIYFQGNSAPDKSGLPSDRFSAERTGGSVSTLTIQRTQQEDSAVYLCASSRIRVTGELFFGEGSRLTVL.